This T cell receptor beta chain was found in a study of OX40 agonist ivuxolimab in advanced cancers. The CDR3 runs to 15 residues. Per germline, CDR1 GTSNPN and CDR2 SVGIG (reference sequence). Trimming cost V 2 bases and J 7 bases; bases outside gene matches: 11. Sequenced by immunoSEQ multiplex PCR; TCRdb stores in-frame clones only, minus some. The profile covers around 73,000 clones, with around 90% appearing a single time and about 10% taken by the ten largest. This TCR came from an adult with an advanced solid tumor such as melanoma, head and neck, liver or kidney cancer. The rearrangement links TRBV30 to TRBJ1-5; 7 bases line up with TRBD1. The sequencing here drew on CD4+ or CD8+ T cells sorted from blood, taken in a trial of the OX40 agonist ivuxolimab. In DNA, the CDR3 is TGTGCCTGGAGTATCCCTGACAGGGTGCGACAGCCCCAGCATTTT. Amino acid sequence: CAWSIPDRVRQPQHF.